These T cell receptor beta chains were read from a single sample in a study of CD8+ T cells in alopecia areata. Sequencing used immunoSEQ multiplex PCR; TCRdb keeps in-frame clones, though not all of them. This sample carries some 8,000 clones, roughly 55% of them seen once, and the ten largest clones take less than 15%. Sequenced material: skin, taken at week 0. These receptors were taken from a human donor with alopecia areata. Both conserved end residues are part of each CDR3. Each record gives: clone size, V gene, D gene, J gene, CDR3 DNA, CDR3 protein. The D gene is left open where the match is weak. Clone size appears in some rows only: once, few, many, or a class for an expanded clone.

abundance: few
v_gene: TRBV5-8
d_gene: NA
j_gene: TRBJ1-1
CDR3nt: TGTGCCAGCAGCTTCCGCGGGACTGAAGCTTTCTTT
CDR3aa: CASSFRGTEAFF

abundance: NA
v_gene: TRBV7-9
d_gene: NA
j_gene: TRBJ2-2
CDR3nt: TGTGCCAGCAGCCTCGGGGGTACCGGGGAGCTGTTTTTT
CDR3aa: CASSLGGTGELFF

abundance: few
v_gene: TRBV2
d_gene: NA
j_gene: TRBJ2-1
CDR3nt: TGTGCCAGCAGAGCTACTAGCTACAATGAGCAGTTCTTC
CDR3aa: CASRATSYNEQFF

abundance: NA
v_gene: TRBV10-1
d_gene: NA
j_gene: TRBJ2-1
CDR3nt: TGCGCCAGCAGTCCGGGGCCTACCGCGGAGCAGTTCTTC
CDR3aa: CASSPGPTAEQFF

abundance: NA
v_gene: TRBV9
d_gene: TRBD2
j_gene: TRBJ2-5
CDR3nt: TGTGCCAGCAGCGTAAATCCTAGCGGGGGTGAAGAGACCCAGTACTTC
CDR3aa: CASSVNPSGGEETQYF

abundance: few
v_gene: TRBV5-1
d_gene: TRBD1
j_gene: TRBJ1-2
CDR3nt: TGCGCCAGCAGCAATAAACAGGGGGCGGTATATGGCTACACCTTC
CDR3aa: CASSNKQGAVYGYTF

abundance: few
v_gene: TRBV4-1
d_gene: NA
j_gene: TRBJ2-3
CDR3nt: TGCGCCAGCAGCCAAGATCTCGCGGTCCCCACAGATACGCAGTATTTT
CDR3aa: CASSQDLAVPTDTQYF

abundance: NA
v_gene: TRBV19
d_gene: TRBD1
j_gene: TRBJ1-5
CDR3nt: TGTGCCAGTACAGGGGGAAGCAATCAGCCCCAGCATTTT
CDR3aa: CASTGGSNQPQHF

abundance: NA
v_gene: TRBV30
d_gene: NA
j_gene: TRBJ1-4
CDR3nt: TGTGCCTGGAATCCTAGCAGGCTTCGATCGGATGAAAAACTGTTTTTT
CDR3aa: CAWNPSRLRSDEKLFF

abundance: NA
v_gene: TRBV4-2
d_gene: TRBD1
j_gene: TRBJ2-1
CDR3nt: TGTGCCAGCAGCGAATTAACTGGGACAGGTAGCTCCTACAATGAGCAGTTCTTC
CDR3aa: CASSELTGTGSSYNEQFF

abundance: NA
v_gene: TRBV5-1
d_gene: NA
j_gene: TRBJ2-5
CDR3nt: TGCGCCAGCAGCTTGGGGGTAGAAGAAGAGACCCAGTACTTC
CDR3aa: CASSLGVEEETQYF

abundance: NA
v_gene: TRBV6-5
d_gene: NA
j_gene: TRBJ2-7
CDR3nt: TGTGCCAGCAGTTGGACGGTCAGCTCCTACGAGCAGTACTTC
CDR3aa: CASSWTVSSYEQYF

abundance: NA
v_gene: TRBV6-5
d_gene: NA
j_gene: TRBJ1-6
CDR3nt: TGTGCCAGCAGTGTGAGCAGGGATGTTTCACCCCTCCACTTT
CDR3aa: CASSVSRDVSPLHF

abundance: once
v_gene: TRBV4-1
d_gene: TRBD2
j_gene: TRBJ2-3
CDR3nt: TGCGCCAGCCGAGGGGGCCTAGCGGGGCTCACAGATACGCAGTATTTT
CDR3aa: CASRGGLAGLTDTQYF

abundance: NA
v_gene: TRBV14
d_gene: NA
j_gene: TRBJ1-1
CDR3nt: TGTGCCAGCAGCCAAGCGAGTTGGACTGAAGCTTTCTTT
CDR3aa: CASSQASWTEAFF

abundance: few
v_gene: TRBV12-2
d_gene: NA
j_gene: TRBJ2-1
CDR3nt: TGTGCAAGTCGCCCCCCAGGGGAAGACAATGAGCAGTTCTTC
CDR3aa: CASRPPGEDNEQFF

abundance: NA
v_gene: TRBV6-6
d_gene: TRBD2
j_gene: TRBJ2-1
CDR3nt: TGTGCCAGTCGTGCTAGCGGGAGGGACAATGAGCAGTTCTTC
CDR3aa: CASRASGRDNEQFF

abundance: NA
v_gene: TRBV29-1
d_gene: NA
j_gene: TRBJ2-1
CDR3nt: TGCAGCGTTCCTAGGGAGGCGTCCTACAATGAGCAGTTCTTC
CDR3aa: CSVPREASYNEQFF

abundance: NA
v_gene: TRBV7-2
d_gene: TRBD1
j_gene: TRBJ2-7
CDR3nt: TGTGCCAGCAGCTTAGGGGTGACAGGGGAGCAGTACTTC
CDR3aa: CASSLGVTGEQYF

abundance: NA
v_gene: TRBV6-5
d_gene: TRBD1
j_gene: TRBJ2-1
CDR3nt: TGTGCCAGCAGAGACCCCGGGACAGGGTTAAATGAGCAGTTCTTC
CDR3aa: CASRDPGTGLNEQFF

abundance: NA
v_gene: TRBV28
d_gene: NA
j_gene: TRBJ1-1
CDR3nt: TGTGCCAGCAGTTTGCTGGGGGACACTGAAGCTTTCTTT
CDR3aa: CASSLLGDTEAFF

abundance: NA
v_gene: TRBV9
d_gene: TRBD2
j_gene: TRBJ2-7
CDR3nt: TGTGCCAGCAGCGGTTTTCGGGAGGGCGAGTTGTACGAGCAGTACTTC
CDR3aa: CASSGFREGELYEQYF

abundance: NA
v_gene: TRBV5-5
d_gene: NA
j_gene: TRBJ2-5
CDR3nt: TGTGCCAGCAGCCCCGCCGGGGGAGAGACCCAGTACTTC
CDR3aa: CASSPAGGETQYF

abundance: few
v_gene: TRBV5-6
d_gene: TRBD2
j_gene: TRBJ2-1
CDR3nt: TGTGCCAGCAGCTTGGGGGGCGGGAGGACCGATGAGCAGTTCTTC
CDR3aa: CASSLGGGRTDEQFF

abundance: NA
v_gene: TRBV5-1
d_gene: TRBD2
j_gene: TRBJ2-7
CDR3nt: TGCGCCAGCAGCTTGGGCGGGAGGGTCTACGAGCAGTACTTC
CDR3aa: CASSLGGRVYEQYF

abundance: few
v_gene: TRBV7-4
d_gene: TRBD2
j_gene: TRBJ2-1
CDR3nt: TGTGCCAGCAGCGTCCGGGGGGAGCGTAATGAGCAGTTCTTC
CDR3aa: CASSVRGERNEQFF

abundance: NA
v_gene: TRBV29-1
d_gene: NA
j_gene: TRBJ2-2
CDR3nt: TGCAGCGTTGAAGTAGGCAGGGGTGGCACCGGGGAGCTGTTTTTT
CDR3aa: CSVEVGRGGTGELFF

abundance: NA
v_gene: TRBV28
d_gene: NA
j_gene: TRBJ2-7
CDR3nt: TGTGCCACCACCGAGTACGGCGGAAAGAGCTACGAGCAGTACTTC
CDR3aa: CATTEYGGKSYEQYF

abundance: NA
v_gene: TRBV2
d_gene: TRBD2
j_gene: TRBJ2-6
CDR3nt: TGTGCCAGCAGTGACGGGCTAGCGGGAGTTGGGGCCAACGTCCTGACTTTC
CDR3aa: CASSDGLAGVGANVLTF

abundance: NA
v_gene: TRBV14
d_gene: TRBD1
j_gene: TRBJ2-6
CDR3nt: TGTGCCAGCAGCCATGGACAGGGCCGCTCTGGGGCCAACGTCCTGACTTTC
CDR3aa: CASSHGQGRSGANVLTF

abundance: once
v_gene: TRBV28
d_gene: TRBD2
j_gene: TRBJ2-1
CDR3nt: TGTGCCAGCAGTTCCAGGGTTTTAAGCGGGAGGAGCTCCTACAATGAGCAGTTCTTC
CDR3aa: CASSSRVLSGRSSYNEQFF

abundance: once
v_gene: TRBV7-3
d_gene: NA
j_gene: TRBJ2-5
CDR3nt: TGTGCCAGCAGTTCATATACTGGAGGGACCCAGTACTTC
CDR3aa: CASSSYTGGTQYF

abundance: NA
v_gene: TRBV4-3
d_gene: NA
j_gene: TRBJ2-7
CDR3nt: TGCGCCAGCAGCCAAAGTACGCAGGACGAGCAGTACTTC
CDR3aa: CASSQSTQDEQYF

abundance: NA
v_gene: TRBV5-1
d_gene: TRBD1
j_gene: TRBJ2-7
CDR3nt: TGCGCCAGCAGCTTGAGGACAGGGGGCATCGAGCAGTACTTC
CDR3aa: CASSLRTGGIEQYF

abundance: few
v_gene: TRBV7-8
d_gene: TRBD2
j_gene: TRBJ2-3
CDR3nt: TGTGCCAGCAGCTTAACCGGGACTAGCTCAGATACGCAGTATTTT
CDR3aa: CASSLTGTSSDTQYF

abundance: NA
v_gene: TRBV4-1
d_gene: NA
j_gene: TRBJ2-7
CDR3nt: TGCGCCAGCAGCCAGGGGGCCTACGAGCAGTACTTC
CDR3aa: CASSQGAYEQYF

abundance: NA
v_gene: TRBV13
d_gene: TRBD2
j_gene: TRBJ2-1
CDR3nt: TGTGCCAGCAGCCCAGATGTCGGGGGAGGGAGTGTCTATGAGCAGTTCTTC
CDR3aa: CASSPDVGGGSVYEQFF

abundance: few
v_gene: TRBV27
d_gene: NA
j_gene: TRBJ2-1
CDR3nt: TGTGCCAGCAGTGTAGGACGCGTGGATTCCTACAATGAGCAGTTCTTC
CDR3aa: CASSVGRVDSYNEQFF

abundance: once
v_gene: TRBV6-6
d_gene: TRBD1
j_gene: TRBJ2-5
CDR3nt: TGTGCCAGCAGTTACGGTTCAGGGGGCGACGAGACCCAGTACTTC
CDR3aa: CASSYGSGGDETQYF

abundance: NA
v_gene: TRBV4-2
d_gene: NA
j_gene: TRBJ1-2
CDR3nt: TGTGCCAGCAGCCAAGATAGACAGTCAACCTTGAGCTATGGCTACACCTTC
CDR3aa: CASSQDRQSTLSYGYTF

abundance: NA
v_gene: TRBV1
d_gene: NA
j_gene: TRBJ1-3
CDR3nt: TGCACCAGCAGCCCCGACAGGGTATCTGGAAACACCATATATTTT
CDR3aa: CTSSPDRVSGNTIYF

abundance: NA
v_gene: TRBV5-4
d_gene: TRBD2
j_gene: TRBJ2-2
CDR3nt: TGTGCCAGCAGCTTGGGACTAGCGGGAGTATCTACCGGGGAGCTGTTTTTT
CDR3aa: CASSLGLAGVSTGELFF

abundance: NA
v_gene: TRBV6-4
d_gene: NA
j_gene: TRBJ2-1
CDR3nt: TGTGCCAGCAGTGGTACAGTCTACAATGAGCAGTTCTTC
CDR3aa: CASSGTVYNEQFF

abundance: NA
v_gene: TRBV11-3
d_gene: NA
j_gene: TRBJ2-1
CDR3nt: TGTGCCAGCAGCCGAGGCGCTGAGCAGTTCTTC
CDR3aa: CASSRGAEQFF

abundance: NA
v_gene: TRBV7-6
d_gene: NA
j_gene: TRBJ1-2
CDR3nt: TGTGCCAGCAGCCCCAGGCAGGGAGGGTCTGGGTACTATGGCTACACCTTC
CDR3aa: CASSPRQGGSGYYGYTF